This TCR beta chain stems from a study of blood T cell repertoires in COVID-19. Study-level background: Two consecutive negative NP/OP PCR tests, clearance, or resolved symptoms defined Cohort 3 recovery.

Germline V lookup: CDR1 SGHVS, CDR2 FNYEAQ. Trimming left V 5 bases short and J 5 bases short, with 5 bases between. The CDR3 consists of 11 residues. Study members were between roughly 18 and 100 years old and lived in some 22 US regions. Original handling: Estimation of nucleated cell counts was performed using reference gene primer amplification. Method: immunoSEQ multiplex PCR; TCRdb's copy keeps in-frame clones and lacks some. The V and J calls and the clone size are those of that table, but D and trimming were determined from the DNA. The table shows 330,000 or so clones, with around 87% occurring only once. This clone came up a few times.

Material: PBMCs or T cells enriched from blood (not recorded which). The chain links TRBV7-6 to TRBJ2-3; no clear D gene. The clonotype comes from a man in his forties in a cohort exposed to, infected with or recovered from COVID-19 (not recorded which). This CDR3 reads CASSNKDTQYF. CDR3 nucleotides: TGTGCCAGCAGCAACAAAGATACGCAGTATTTT. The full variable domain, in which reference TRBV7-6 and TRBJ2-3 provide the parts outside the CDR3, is GAGVSQSPRYKVTKRGQDVALRCDPISGHVSLYWYRQALGQGPEFLTYFNYEAQQDKSGLPNDRFSAERPEGSISTLTIQRTEQRDSAMYRCASSNKDTQYFGPGTRLTVL.